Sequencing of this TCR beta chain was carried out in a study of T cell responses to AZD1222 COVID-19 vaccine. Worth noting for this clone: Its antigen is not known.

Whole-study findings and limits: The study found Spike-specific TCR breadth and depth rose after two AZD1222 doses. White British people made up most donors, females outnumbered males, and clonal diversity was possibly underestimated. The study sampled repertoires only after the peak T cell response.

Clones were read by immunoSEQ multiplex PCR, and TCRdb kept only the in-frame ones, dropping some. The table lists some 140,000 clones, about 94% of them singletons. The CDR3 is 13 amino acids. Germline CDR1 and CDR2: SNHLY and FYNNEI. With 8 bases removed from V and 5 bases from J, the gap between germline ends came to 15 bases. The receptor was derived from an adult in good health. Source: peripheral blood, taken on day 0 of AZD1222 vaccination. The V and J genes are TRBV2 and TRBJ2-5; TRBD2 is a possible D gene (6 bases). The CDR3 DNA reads TGTGCCAGCGGAGGGGCGGGGCAGGAGACCCAGTACTTC. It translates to CASGGAGQETQYF.